The 20 T cell receptor beta chains below all came from one sample that was sequenced in a study of multiple sclerosis patients with progressive multifocal leukoencephalopathy. Clones were read by immunoSEQ multiplex PCR, and TCRdb kept only the in-frame ones, dropping some. Altogether roughly 28,000 clones are present, approximately 85% being singletons, with the ten largest covering around 11%. Specified time point: time of PML onset. The starting material was PBMCs, obtained from a patient treated with natalizumab. These receptors all stem from a woman in her 30s with progressive multifocal leukoencephalopathy.

The V and J genes are TRBV29-1 and TRBJ1-1; 9 nucleotides match TRBD1. The V gene's germline CDR1 is SQVTM and CDR2 ANQGSEA. V gave up 4 bases and J gave up 5 bases; unmatched junction bases: 5. This CDR3 spans 13 amino acids. The CDR3 DNA is TGCAGCGTTGCGGGACAGGGTGAGACTGAAGCTTTCTTT. This sequence encodes CSVAGQGETEAFF. Full variable domain (missing parts from reference TRBV29-1 and TRBJ1-1): SAVISQKPSRDICQRGTSLTIQCQVDSQVTMMFWYRQQPGQSLTLIATANQGSEATYESGFVIDKFPISRPNLTFSTLTVSNMSPEDSSIYLCSVAGQGETEAFFGQGTRLTVV.

The V call is TRBV27, the J call TRBJ1-2; TRBD1 matches at 8 bases. The germline gives CDR1 MNHEY, CDR2 SMNVEV (reference sequence). CDR3 length: 15 residues. After removal of 5 bases from V and 7 bases from J, the junction contained 12 bases not matched to a gene. The CDR3 protein is CASSPSGQGRSGYTF. The CDR3 nucleotides read TGTGCCAGCAGTCCCTCAGGACAGGGAAGGAGTGGCTACACCTTC.

V usage is TRBV6-1 and J usage is TRBJ1-4; D not resolved. The CDR3 extends over 14 amino acids. CDR1 is MNHNS, CDR2 SASEGT, per germline. Trimming cost V 11 bases and J 7 bases, with 20 bases left between them. CDR3 sequence: CAAGEGGSGEKLFF. Here the CDR3 DNA reads TGTGCCGCCGGGGAGGGAGGCTCGGGTGAAAAACTGTTTTTT.

The chain joins TRBV6-5 to TRBJ2-5; TRBD2 is a possible D gene (5 bases). The CDR3 runs to 16 residues. Trimming took 0 bases from V and 1 from J, leaving 12 bases between them. Germline CDR1 and CDR2: MNHEY and SVGAGI. DNA of the CDR3: TGTGCCAGCAGTTACTCCATAGCGCGGATCCAAGAGACCCAGTACTTC. Translation: CASSYSIARIQETQYF.

The rearrangement links TRBV7-2 to TRBJ2-7, with D possibly being TRBD2 (7 bases). In germline, CDR1 is SGHTA, CDR2 FQGNSA. This CDR3 spans 15 amino acids. Trimming pared 0 bases from V and 2 bases from J, leaving 11 bases between. CDR3 nucleotide sequence: TGTGCCAGCAGCTTAGCACCCGGGGGGCCCTACGAGCAGTACTTC. Protein: CASSLAPGGPYEQYF.

J is TRBJ1-5 and V is TRBV28; D remains unclear. The CDR3 extends over 16 amino acids. Trimming cost V 1 base and J 0 bases, with 10 bases left between them. CDR1 is MDHEN and CDR2 is SYDVKM in the germline V gene. In nucleotides, the CDR3 is TGTGCCAGCAGTTTATTAGGCATTTATAGCAATCAGCCCCAGCATTTT. It yields the protein CASSLLGIYSNQPQHF.

The chain recombines TRBV7-2 with TRBJ1-2; 11 positions match TRBD1. The germline gives CDR1 SGHTA, CDR2 FQGNSA. The CDR3 has 14 residues. V lost 2 bases to trimming and J lost 12 bases; unmatched junction nucleotides: 8. The CDR3: CASSLPGQGDSHTF. The CDR3 DNA sequence: TGTGCCAGCAGCTTACCGGGACAGGGGGACTCCCACACCTTC.

This rearrangement joins TRBV6-1 to TRBJ2-3; D unresolved. The CDR3 runs to 13 residues. The germline V gene encodes CDR1 MNHNS and CDR2 SASEGT. Trimming cost V 8 bases and J 5 bases, with 14 bases left between them. CDR3 amino acids: CASQKAWVDTQYF. CDR3 bases: TGTGCCAGCCAAAAGGCATGGGTAGATACGCAGTATTTT.

Written as DNA, the CDR3 is TGTGCCAGCAGCGTAGGGCGGACAGGTTATAGCAATCAGCCCCAGCATTTT. Protein sequence: CASSVGRTGYSNQPQHF. The rearrangement links TRBV9 to TRBJ1-5; 7 bases agree with TRBD1. With 0 bases clipped from V and 0 bases from J, the junction kept 6 bases outside the gene matches. The length of the CDR3 is 17 residues. From germline, CDR1 is SGDLS and CDR2 YYNGEE.

This clone was counted a few times. V usage is TRBV6-1 and J usage is TRBJ2-7; TRBD2 agrees at 12 bases. V shed 1 base, J shed 6 bases, and the junction held 4 bases outside the gene matches. The CDR3 has 15 residues. Per the germline V gene, CDR1 is MNHNS and CDR2 is SASEGT. The DNA for the CDR3 is TGTGCCAGCAGTGAAGAGACTAGCGGGGGAGCCGAGCAGTACTTC. It is translated as CASSEETSGGAEQYF.

This clone turned up a few times. The chain couples TRBV5-4 to TRBJ1-1, with D perhaps matching TRBD1 (6 bases). Germline CDR1 reads SGHNT; CDR2 reads YYREEE (reference sequence). The CDR3 consists of 13 residues. Trimming took 4 bases from V and 8 from J, leaving 15 bases between them. CDR3 coding DNA: TGTGCCAGCAGCGGGAGGGGGGCCAGCGAAGCTTTCTTT. Its translation is CASSGRGASEAFF.

This chain connects TRBV18 to TRBJ2-2; 7 nucleotides match TRBD1. The trim removed 1 base at V and 0 bases at J, leaving 2 bases unmatched. From germline, CDR1 is KGHSH and CDR2 LQKENI. This CDR3 comprises 16 residues. This chain's CDR3 is CASSPLQGANTGELFF. For the CDR3, the DNA is TGTGCCAGCTCACCACTTCAGGGGGCGAACACCGGGGAGCTGTTTTTT.

The V and J genes are TRBV19 and TRBJ2-7, with TRBD2 as a possible D gene (6 bases). The V end lost 1 base, the J end lost 1 base, and 11 bases lay between the germline ends. The CDR3 loop spans 15 amino acids. Germline V gives CDR1 LNHDA, CDR2 SQIVND (reference sequence). The CDR3 DNA reads as TGTGCCAGTAGTATAGCGGGAGCGACTTCCTACGAGCAGTACTTC. Protein sequence: CASSIAGATSYEQYF.

Note on this clone: Other DNA sequences within the sample encode an identical CDR3. This chain uses TRBV27 with TRBJ2-3; possibly TRBD2 for D (5 bases). The CDR3 has 16 amino acids. V was clipped by 11 bases and J by 0 bases, with 21 bases between them. Germline values: CDR1 MNHEY, CDR2 SMNVEV (reference sequence). CDR3 loop: CASGWAPRDSTDTQYF. CDR3 DNA sequence: TGTGCCTCCGGCTGGGCCCCCCGGGATAGCACAGATACGCAGTATTTT.

This clone has more than one count but fewer than ten. The V gene is TRBV28, the J gene TRBJ2-7; 7 nucleotides match TRBD2. The CDR3 extends over 13 amino acids. The ends lost 6 bases at V and 3 bases at J; junction bases unmatched: 5. Germline CDR1 MDHEN, CDR2 SYDVKM. CDR3 in DNA: TGTGCCAGCAGCCGGGGAGGGGACTACGAGCAGTACTTC. It encodes CASSRGGDYEQYF.

The V call is TRBV14, the J call TRBJ2-1; 13 nucleotides agree with TRBD2. CDR3 size: 16 residues. Germline V gene sequence: CDR1 SGHDN, CDR2 FVKESK. Trimming cost V 6 bases and J 0 bases; bases outside gene matches: 2. Here the CDR3 DNA reads TGTGCCAGCAGGCGGACTAGCGGGAGCTCCTACAATGAGCAGTTCTTC. Its translation is CASRRTSGSSYNEQFF.

V is TRBV19 and J is TRBJ2-2; D unresolved. Trimming left V 1 base short and J 4 bases short, with 10 bases between. The CDR3 contains 15 residues. The germline V gene encodes CDR1 LNHDA and CDR2 SQIVND (reference sequence). The CDR3 protein is CASSIVGRVTGELFF. CDR3 nucleotides: TGTGCCAGTAGTATAGTGGGTAGGGTCACCGGGGAGCTGTTTTTT.

V gene TRBV7-2 combines with J gene TRBJ2-7, with TRBD2 matching over 13 bases. Germline assignment: CDR1 SGHTA and CDR2 FQGNSA. CDR3 length: 16 amino acids. V dropped 1 base and J dropped 4; count of bases not matched to a gene: 4. The CDR3 sequence is CASSLVALAGGYEQYF. CDR3 DNA: TGTGCCAGCAGCTTAGTGGCACTAGCGGGAGGGTACGAGCAGTACTTC.

In its sample, this clone was seen once. The chain recombines TRBV7-2 with TRBJ2-3, with D unresolved. Germline V lookup: CDR1 SGHTA, CDR2 FQGNSA. The ends were cut back, 2 bases at V and 0 bases at J, with 6 bases in the middle. The CDR3 spans 14 residues. The CDR3 bases are TGTGCCAGCAGCTTAAGCCATAGCACAGATACGCAGTATTTT. This gives the protein CASSLSHSTDTQYF.

The V call is TRBV5-5, the J call TRBJ2-1; 9 positions match TRBD2. The CDR3 loop spans 16 amino acids. Germline values: CDR1 SGHKS, CDR2 YYEKEE (reference sequence). V gave up 2 bases and J gave up 1 base; unmatched junction bases: 4. The DNA for the CDR3 is TGTGCCAGCAGCTTTGGGCTAGCGGGGTCCTACAATGAGCAGTTCTTC. Its protein is CASSFGLAGSYNEQFF.